This T cell receptor (beta chain) is from a study of beta chain features in type 1 diabetes. The study, taken as a whole, reports: Fewer junction insertions and more nucleotide deletions appeared in type 1 diabetes patients. For Type 1 diabetes patients, all four CD4+ subsets carried TCRB CDR3s that were moderately but significantly shorter.

CDR1 is MNHNS and CDR2 is SASEGT in the germline V gene. This CDR3 region has 12 residues. With 2 bases removed from V and 4 bases from J, the gap between germline ends came to 5 bases. This clone was counted between two and nine times. Its antigen remains unidentified. Staining for CD45RO/CCR7/CD25/CD127/CD95/CD27 allowed sorting of CD4+ naive, central memory, regulatory and stem cell-like memory cells. TCRB transcripts that were expressed got sequenced, as all of the isolated RNA had been reverse transcribed. Profiled with immunoSEQ multiplex PCR; TCRdb holds only in-frame clones, not every one. The sample lists a few hundred thousand clones, 9.5% to 10% seen once, with over 0.45% in the top ten.

Sequenced material: central memory CD4+ T cells from blood. This clonotype was sampled from a man aged 30 to 39 with type 1 diabetes. The chain employs TRBV6-1 and TRBJ1-2; D gene ambiguous. Here the CDR3 DNA reads TGTGCCAGCAGTGAAAACGGCTATGGCTACACCTTC. It is translated as CASSENGYGYTF.